Listed below are T cell receptor beta chains from one sample, sequenced in a study of blood T cell repertoires in COVID-19. Generated by immunoSEQ multiplex PCR, the TCRdb table keeps only in-frame clones and is missing some. This table holds 380,000 or so clones, about 89% found once. The source material was peripheral blood. Receptor source: a man aged 40-49 years with acute or convalescent COVID-19. Each CDR3 is given with its conserved first and last residue. Each record gives: D gene, V gene, J gene, clone size, CDR3 DNA, CDR3 protein. A D gene is named only where the DNA matches it firmly. Rows give clone size only sometimes, using once, few, many, or a class for an expanded clone.

TRBD2	TRBV6-2/TRBV6-3	TRBJ2-1	-	TGTGCCAGCAGTTACTCGACTAGCGGTCATCACCTGTACAATGAGCAGTTCTTC	CASSYSTSGHHLYNEQFF
TRBD1	TRBV4-3	TRBJ1-2	-	TGCGCCAGCAGCCCACGGGGACAGGGGATCTATGGCTACACCTTC	CASSPRGQGIYGYTF
-	TRBV30	TRBJ2-7	-	TGTGCCTGGAGTGTACCCCGAACCGGGGTTACCTACGAGCAGTACTTC	CAWSVPRTGVTYEQYF
TRBD1	TRBV5-1	TRBJ2-5	-	TGCGCCAGCAGCTTGGAGGGGGCCCGGCAAGAGACCCAGTACTTC	CASSLEGARQETQYF
TRBD1	TRBV29-1	TRBJ2-3	-	TGCAGCGTGCCACAGGGGGCTAGCACAGATACGCAGTATTTT	CSVPQGASTDTQYF
TRBD2	TRBV3-1/TRBV3-2	TRBJ2-3	-	TGTGCCAGCAGCCAAGATCGACTAGCGGGGGAACCTACCACAGATACGCAGTATTTT	CASSQDRLAGEPTTDTQYF
TRBD1	TRBV29-1	TRBJ2-3	-	TGCAGCGTCGACAGGGTTGTATCGCAGTATTTT	CSVDRVVSQYF
-	TRBV4-1	TRBJ2-5	-	TGCGCCAGCAGCCAAGGCTTAGGGGCACCCACCCAAGAGACCCAGTACTTC	CASSQGLGAPTQETQYF
-	TRBV19	TRBJ2-4	-	TGTGCCAGTAGTATCGCAGGGGCAGAATTAGCCAAAAACATTCAGTACTTC	CASSIAGAELAKNIQYF
TRBD1	TRBV12-3/TRBV12-4	TRBJ2-5	-	TGTGCCAGCAGCTACCGGGACAGGGGGTCCCAGTACTTC	CASSYRDRGSQYF
-	TRBV19	TRBJ1-3	-	TGTGCCAGTAAGGAGATAAGCTCTGGAAACACCATATATTTT	CASKEISSGNTIYF
-	TRBV3-1/TRBV3-2	TRBJ2-7	-	TGTGCCAGCAGCCTCGGACAGTTAAGTTCCTACGAGCAGTACTTC	CASSLGQLSSYEQYF
-	TRBV3-1/TRBV3-2	TRBJ1-3	-	TGTGCCAGCAGCCAAGATACGAGGGTAGCTGGAAACACCATATATTTT	CASSQDTRVAGNTIYF
-	TRBV28	TRBJ1-3	-	TGTGCCAGCAGTTTGGGGGGGGAGGTTTACACCATATATTTT	CASSLGGEVYTIYF
-	TRBV29-1	TRBJ2-6	once	TGCAGCGTCATTTTCTTTTACGCGGACGTCCTGACTTTC	CSVIFFYADVLTF
-	TRBV4-2	TRBJ1-2	few	TGTGCCAGCAGCCAAGAATGGAGGGGGGGTAACTATGGCTACACCTTC	CASSQEWRGGNYGYTF
TRBD1	TRBV5-8	TRBJ2-1	-	TGTGCCAGCAGCACAAGGACAGGTTTGGCTGAGCAGTTCTTC	CASSTRTGLAEQFF
-	TRBV7-8	TRBJ2-5	-	TGTGCCAGCAGCCTAGACAGGTTTGGGTCTGAGACCCAGTACTTC	CASSLDRFGSETQYF
-	TRBV14	TRBJ2-7	-	TGTGCCAGCAGCCAAGACTTCCTCCAGCAGTACTTC	CASSQDFLQQYF
-	TRBV12-3/TRBV12-4	TRBJ2-1	-	TGTGCCAGCAGTTTTTCCGGGAACAATGAGCAGTTCTTC	CASSFSGNNEQFF
TRBD2	TRBV2	TRBJ2-2	-	TGTGCCAGCAGTGAACGGTTTAGCGGGGGGTTAACCGGGGAGCTGTTTTTT	CASSERFSGGLTGELFF
-	TRBV15	TRBJ1-4	once	TGTGCCACCAGCGAACCGGGGGGCAGGTTTAATGAAAAACTGTTTTTT	CATSEPGGRFNEKLFF
TRBD1	TRBV5-4	TRBJ2-5	few	TGTGCCAGCAGCCGAGGACAGGGGGGACACCAAGAGACCCAGTACTTC	CASSRGQGGHQETQYF